Here is one T cell receptor beta chain with its context. Its antigen is still unknown. This entry belongs to a study of shared clonotypes between healthy human individuals. Turning to the study itself: CD8 memory received one plate per donor, CD8 naive two, CD4 memory three and CD4 naive three.

This CDR3 comprises 15 residues. Trimming cost V 6 bases and J 5 bases, with 18 bases left between them. Germline loops: CDR1 ENHRY, CDR2 SYGVKD. Points from the study as a whole: The generation probabilities recorded for non-shared clonotypes fell below those of clonotypes shared by all four donors.

The run depth of the assay was deep. Every subset had its genomic DNA shared out evenly among several immunoSEQ plates. Measured with immunoSEQ multiplex PCR; TCRdb has only the in-frame clones, and not every one. There are about 2.4 million clones in the sample; roughly 92% occur only once, and under 0.15% lies in the top ten. The specimen sequenced was naive CD4+ T cells sorted from blood. The subset here: CD45RA+ positively selected. The rearrangement uses TRBV10-3 and TRBJ2-3; tentative D call: TRBD1 (5 bases). This clonotype was obtained from a man aged 18-30 years in good health. In DNA form, the CDR3 reads TGTGCCATCAGGGATTCACTATTAAGGGGAGATACGCAGTATTTT. Its translation is CAIRDSLLRGDTQYF.